Listed here are 14 T cell receptor beta chains from one sample, sequenced in a study of control samples from healthy donors and cancer patients. Libraries were prepared by immunoSEQ multiplex PCR; TCRdb keeps only in-frame clonotypes and omits some of them. The sample has roughly 130,000 clones; around nine tenths are singletons. Sequenced sample: blood. These receptors all stem from a man in his fifties or sixties in good health.

The chain recombines TRBV5-1 with TRBJ2-5; perhaps TRBD2 as D (5 bases). V was clipped by 4 bases and J by 4 bases, with 26 bases between them. The germline V gene encodes CDR1 SGHRS and CDR2 YFSETQ. This CDR3 comprises 18 residues. CDR3 residues: CASSRDMDRVWRGETQYF. Here the CDR3 DNA reads TGCGCCAGCAGCCGGGATATGGACCGAGTCTGGCGTGGAGAGACCCAGTACTTC.

The genes are TRBV7-8 and TRBJ1-5; 9 bases map to TRBD1. The germline V gene encodes CDR1 SGHVS and CDR2 FQNEAQ. The CDR3 has 16 amino acids. With V trimmed by 2 bases and J by 5 bases, 7 bases remained unmatched. The CDR3 is CASSLLNRGLYQPQHF. In nucleotides, the CDR3 is TGTGCCAGCAGCTTACTTAACAGGGGGCTGTATCAGCCCCAGCATTTT.

The V gene is TRBV29-1, the J gene TRBJ1-4; D is ambiguous. V was shortened by 0 bases and J by 5 bases, with 16 bases between the two germline ends. The CDR3 length is 16 residues. Germline CDR1 is SQVTM and CDR2 is ANQGSEA. CDR3 loop: CSVEDPWEETNEKLFF. Here the CDR3 DNA reads TGCAGCGTTGAAGACCCTTGGGAGGAGACAAATGAAAAACTGTTTTTT.

This chain uses TRBV5-1 with TRBJ1-6; D is ambiguous. CDR3 length equals 17 residues. Trimming stripped 0 bases from V and 5 bases from J, with 15 bases between. Germline V gene lookup returns CDR1 SGHRS and CDR2 YFSETQ. CDR3 coding DNA: TGCGCCAGCAGCTTGGTGGCTGGGTTATCGAATAATTCACCCCTCCACTTT. Translated, it gives CASSLVAGLSNNSPLHF.

The chain uses TRBV7-3 and TRBJ2-1; D perhaps matches TRBD1 (5 bases). The CDR3 spans 13 residues. Per the germline V gene, CDR1 is SGHTA and CDR2 is FQGTGA. V was shortened by 2 bases and J by 5 bases, with 7 bases between the two germline ends. DNA for the CDR3: TGTGCCAGCAGCTTATCCAGGGACAATGAGCAGTTCTTC. The encoded protein is CASSLSRDNEQFF.

The genes are TRBV5-1 and TRBJ2-1; the match to TRBD2 covers 8 bases. This CDR3 comprises 18 residues. Germline values: CDR1 SGHRS, CDR2 YFSETQ. The trim removed 0 bases at V and 7 bases at J, leaving 15 bases unmatched. This CDR3 reads CASSLEGTPGLGGNEQFF. The CDR3 DNA follows: TGCGCCAGCAGCTTGGAGGGAACCCCGGGACTAGGAGGGAATGAGCAGTTCTTC. The full variable domain, its missing parts supplied by reference TRBV5-1 and TRBJ2-1, is KAGVTQTPRYLIKTRGQQVTLSCSPISGHRSVSWYQQTPGQGLQFLFEYFSETQRNKGNFPGRFSGRQFSNSRSEMNVSTLELGDSALYLCASSLEGTPGLGGNEQFFGPGTRLTVL.

The table lists this clone with a count of one. The chain is built from TRBV10-1 and TRBJ2-5; the D is unclear. Germline values: CDR1 WNHNN, CDR2 SYGVQD (reference sequence). Trimming shortened V by 0 bases and J by 1 base, and 9 bases separated the two germline ends. This CDR3 contains 15 residues. As DNA, the CDR3 is TGCGCCAGCAGTGAGTCGATGGGCGGCCAAGAGACCCAGTACTTC. This encodes CASSESMGGQETQYF.

The V call is TRBV28, the J call TRBJ2-3, with TRBD2 identical over 9 bases. The CDR3 contains 16 residues. Germline V gene lookup returns CDR1 MDHEN and CDR2 SYDVKM. The V and J ends lost 3 bases and 4 bases, in that order; junction bases with no gene match: 8. The CDR3 spells CASSFPAGGVADTQYF. CDR3 sequence (DNA): TGTGCCAGCAGTTTTCCAGCGGGGGGCGTCGCAGATACGCAGTATTTT.

This clone was observed a few times. CDR3 nucleotide sequence: TGTGCCAGCATGGGTGGGGCCAACGTCCTGACTTTC. Residues: CASMGGANVLTF. The V and J genes are TRBV2 and TRBJ2-6; D not resolved. V was trimmed by 7 bases and J by 3 bases, leaving 4 bases between them. The length of the CDR3 is 12 residues. Germline V gene lookup returns CDR1 SNHLY and CDR2 FYNNEI.

This sequence joins TRBV4-2 and TRBJ2-2; maybe TRBD2 (5 bases). Trimming cost V 4 bases and J 3 bases, with 9 bases left between them. Germline lookup yields CDR1 LGHNA and CDR2 YNFKEQ. The CDR3 covers 14 residues. The CDR3 sequence is CASSLERHTGELFF. For the CDR3, the DNA is TGTGCCAGCAGCCTCGAGCGGCACACCGGGGAGCTGTTTTTT.

The V call is TRBV9, the J call TRBJ2-7; TRBD2 is a possible D gene (6 bases). Deletions cut 4 bases from V and 2 bases from J, with 16 bases between. Germline lookup yields CDR1 SGDLS and CDR2 YYNGEE. CDR3 length: 15 residues. CDR3 protein: CASSLQWGDAYEQYF. In nucleotides, the CDR3 is TGTGCCAGCAGCTTGCAGTGGGGGGATGCCTACGAGCAGTACTTC.

The chain carries TRBV28 and TRBJ2-7, with unresolved D. This CDR3 has 12 amino acids. Germline values: CDR1 MDHEN, CDR2 SYDVKM. Trimming shortened V by 2 bases and J by 1 base, and 3 bases separated the two germline ends. The CDR3 DNA reads as TGTGCCAGCAGTTTACAGTCCTACGAGCAGTACTTC. Translation gives CASSLQSYEQYF.

The J gene is TRBJ1-2, the V gene TRBV28, with D possibly TRBD1 on 5 matching bases. From germline, CDR1 is MDHEN and CDR2 SYDVKM. V was pared by 5 bases and J by 7 bases, with 17 bases between. The CDR3 length is 14 residues. CDR3 sequence (DNA): TGTGCCAGCAGTGACGGACGGACGGGGGGTGGCTACACCTTC. This codes for CASSDGRTGGGYTF.

The gene calls are TRBV28 and TRBJ1-2; possible D gene TRBD1, 5 bases. The CDR3 has 16 amino acids. Per the germline V gene, CDR1 is MDHEN and CDR2 is SYDVKM. The V and J ends lost 1 base and 2 bases respectively, with 14 bases between them. The CDR3 reads CASSLYSMGRNYGYTF. Here the CDR3 DNA reads TGTGCCAGCAGTTTATACTCCATGGGACGGAACTATGGCTACACCTTC.